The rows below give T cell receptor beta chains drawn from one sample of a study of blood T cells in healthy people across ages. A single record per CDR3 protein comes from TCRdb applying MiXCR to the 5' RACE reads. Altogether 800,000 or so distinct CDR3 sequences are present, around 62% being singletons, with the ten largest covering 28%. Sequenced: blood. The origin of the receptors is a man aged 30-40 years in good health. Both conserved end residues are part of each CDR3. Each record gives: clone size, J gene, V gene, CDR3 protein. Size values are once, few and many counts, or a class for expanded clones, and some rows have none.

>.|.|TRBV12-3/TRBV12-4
CASSPDYYNEQYF
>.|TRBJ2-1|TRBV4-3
CASSRTRMGSGTYNEQFF
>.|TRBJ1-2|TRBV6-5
CASSRGYGYTF
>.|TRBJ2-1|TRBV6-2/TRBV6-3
CASSPFGEQFF
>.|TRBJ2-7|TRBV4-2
CASSQDLGIEQYF
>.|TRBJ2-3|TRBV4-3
CASSQVARGTDTQYF
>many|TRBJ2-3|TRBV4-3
CASSQVPDTQYF
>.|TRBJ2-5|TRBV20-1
CSASRAGGLQETQYF
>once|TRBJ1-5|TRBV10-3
CAISDTNLGRGNQPQHF
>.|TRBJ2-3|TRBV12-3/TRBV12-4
CASSLRTSRGLNTQYF
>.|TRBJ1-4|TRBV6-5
CASSYGTGANEKLFF
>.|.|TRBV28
CASSLQSEQYF
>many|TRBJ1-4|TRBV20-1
CSINPGQGNEKLFF
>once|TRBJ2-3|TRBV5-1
CASSLDLTWSTDTQYF
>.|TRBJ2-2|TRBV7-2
CASSLALRTGELFF
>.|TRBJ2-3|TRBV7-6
CASQRLAGTDTQYF
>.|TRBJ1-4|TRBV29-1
CSVSWGEKLFF
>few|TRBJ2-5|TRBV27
CASSFEGGSQETQYF
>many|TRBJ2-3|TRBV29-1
CSVELPGLAGGYTDTQYF
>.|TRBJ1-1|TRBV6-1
CASTETGITEAFF
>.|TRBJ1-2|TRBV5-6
CASTDLINYGYTF
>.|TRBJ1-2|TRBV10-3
CAISDPGTGVNYGYTF
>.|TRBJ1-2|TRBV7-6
CATRDRNKANDGYTF
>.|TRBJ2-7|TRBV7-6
CASSPGQHYEQYF
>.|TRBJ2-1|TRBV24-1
CATSDLTSGYNEQFF
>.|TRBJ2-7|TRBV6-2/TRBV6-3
CASSYVGNYEQYF
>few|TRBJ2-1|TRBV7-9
CASSPTSGGSNEQFF
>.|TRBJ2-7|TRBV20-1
CSASLGRGGFYEQYF
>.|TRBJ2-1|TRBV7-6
CASSSLQGVIHNEQFF
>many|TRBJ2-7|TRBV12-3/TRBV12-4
CASSPYLAGRTYEQYF
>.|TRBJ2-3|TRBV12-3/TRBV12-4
CASSDRGALTDTQYF